The TCR beta chain under discussion was sequenced for a study of T cell responses to AZD1222 COVID-19 vaccine. Study details: Second-dose groups at about 4 or about 12 weeks were pooled.

This CDR3 contains 17 residues. The V gene's germline CDR1 is GTSNPN and CDR2 SVGIG (reference sequence). Trimming cost V 0 bases and J 0 bases, with 15 bases left between them. Comment on this clone: Its antigen is unidentified.

Study-wide results and caveats: At baseline, seropositivity was found in only a handful of AZD1222 recipients.

TCRdb's table, derived via immunoSEQ multiplex PCR, lists solely in-frame clones and lacks some. The repertoire holds around 100,000 clones, with about 92% as singletons. V gene TRBV30 combines with J gene TRBJ1-3; no firm D call. This sequence was found in an adult in good health. The specimen comprised peripheral blood, sampled on day 0 of AZD1222 vaccination. The CDR3 bases are TGTGCCTGGAGTGTACCGGGCACAACTTACTCTGGAAACACCATATATTTT. This encodes CAWSVPGTTYSGNTIYF.